This T cell receptor beta chain was identified in a study of siplizumab effects on memory and regulatory T cells. Study results and caveats: Roughly 75-95% of proliferating CD4+ or CD8+ clones lacked a naive or memory phenotype that could be assigned. Contribution to the alloresponse seemed major for naive T cells, which also seemed more diverse than memory cells.

Comment on this clone: No antigen is known for it.

Using immunoSEQ multiplex PCR, the repertoire was profiled, and TCRdb retains in-frame clones only, with some absent. This sample yields around 120,000 clones, of which approximately 94% are seen a single time; about 1.8% belongs to the top ten. Trimming cost V 3 bases and J 5 bases, with 10 bases left between them. The germline CDR1 and CDR2 sequences are SQVTM and ANQGSEA. The CDR3 is made up of 12 amino acids. The TCR was taken from a human donor in good health. The J gene is TRBJ2-5, the V gene TRBV29-1, with D possibly being TRBD1 (5 bases). Sequencing was done on a sample of non-Treg CD4+ T cells sorted from blood. The CDR3 protein is CSVDMGQETQYF. The CDR3 bases are TGCAGCGTTGACATGGGGCAGGAGACCCAGTACTTC.